What follows are 21 T cell receptor beta chains derived from one specimen sequenced in a study of immune evolution from preneoplasia to lung adenocarcinoma. Assay used: immunoSEQ multiplex PCR; TCRdb lists only in-frame clones, some missing. The sample carries several thousand clones, around 85% recorded once. The sample consisted of FFPE invasive lung adenocarcinoma tissue. The origin of the receptors is a person between 50 and 60 years old with lung adenocarcinoma.

The gene calls are TRBV9 and TRBJ2-2; 7 positions match TRBD1. V trimming: 4 bases; J trimming: 2 bases; junction bases outside the gene matches: 5. This CDR3 has 15 amino acids. Germline CDR1 reads SGDLS; CDR2 reads YYNGEE. Here the CDR3 DNA reads TGTGCCAGCAGCACCCGACAGGGTAACACCGGGGAGCTGTTTTTT. It codes for CASSTRQGNTGELFF.

The chain employs TRBV9 and TRBJ2-2, with 9 bases matching TRBD2. This CDR3 is 17 amino acids long. The germline V gene encodes CDR1 SGDLS and CDR2 YYNGEE. J was trimmed by 4 bases and V by 4 bases; bases with no gene match: 11. CDR3 bases: TGTGCCAGCAGCATAAGACGAGCGGGAGGAGTCACCGGGGAGCTGTTTTTT. The encoded protein is CASSIRRAGGVTGELFF.

The chain recombines TRBV6-4 with TRBJ2-2, with 7 bases fitting TRBD2. Per the germline V gene, CDR1 is MRHNA and CDR2 is SNTAGT. The CDR3 covers 15 residues. Unmatched junction bases numbered 1, after V lost 2 bases and J lost 1 base. The CDR3 sequence: CASSDTGGNTGELFF. As DNA, the CDR3 is TGTGCCAGCAGTGACACGGGAGGGAACACCGGGGAGCTGTTTTTT.

The chain links TRBV18 to TRBJ2-7; D is possibly TRBD1 (6 bases). The CDR3 is 16 amino acids. Trimming took 6 bases from V and 2 from J, leaving 20 bases between them. Germline-derived CDR1 and CDR2 are KGHSH and LQKENI. DNA of the CDR3: TGTGCCAGCTCGAAACTCTCCGGGACACCCGCCTACGAGCAGTACTTC. This sequence encodes CASSKLSGTPAYEQYF.

This chain joins TRBV11-2 and TRBJ1-4; D ambiguous. Trimming took off 0 bases at V and 8 bases at J, with 19 bases between the two ends. The CDR3 runs to 17 residues. In germline, CDR1 is SGHAT, CDR2 FQNNGV. The CDR3 protein is CASSLEGRRSGGEKLFF. The CDR3 nucleotides are TGTGCCAGCAGCTTAGAGGGCCGCCGATCGGGCGGAGAAAAACTGTTTTTT.

The V and J genes are TRBV5-1 and TRBJ2-1; D remains ambiguous. V was shortened by 1 base and J by 6 bases, with 23 bases between the two germline ends. Germline loops: CDR1 SGHRS, CDR2 YFSETQ. This CDR3 contains 18 residues. The chain's CDR3 is CASSLRSTWASQLNEQFF. The CDR3 DNA reads as TGCGCCAGCAGCTTGAGGTCCACCTGGGCCTCCCAACTCAATGAGCAGTTCTTC.

This clone turned up a few times. The V call is TRBV29-1, the J call TRBJ2-7; tentatively, D is TRBD1 (6 bases). Between the trimmed V and J ends, which lost 6 bases and 3 bases, there was a span of 15 bases. The germline gives CDR1 SQVTM, CDR2 ANQGSEA. This CDR3 region has 13 residues. CDR3 in amino acids: CSVQSGVDYEQYF. The DNA of the CDR3 is TGCAGCGTCCAATCAGGGGTAGACTACGAGCAGTACTTC.

V gene TRBV27 combines with J gene TRBJ2-7; 11 bases are shared with TRBD2. The CDR3 is 15 amino acids. Per the germline V gene, CDR1 is MNHEY and CDR2 is SMNVEV (reference sequence). With V trimmed by 7 bases and J by 1 base, 6 bases remained unmatched. The CDR3 DNA is TGTGCCAGCACGGGAACTAGCGGGGGATCCTACGAGCAGTACTTC. This sequence encodes CASTGTSGGSYEQYF.

The V and J genes are TRBV27 and TRBJ2-1; D ambiguous. Per the germline V gene, CDR1 is MNHEY and CDR2 is SMNVEV (reference sequence). The germline V and J ends were trimmed by 0 bases and 0 bases, with 9 bases remaining between them. CDR3 length: 16 residues. CDR3 sequence (DNA): TGTGCCAGCAGTTTATCGCTGGGTAGCTCCTACAATGAGCAGTTCTTC. It is translated as CASSLSLGSSYNEQFF.

The chain joins TRBV9 to TRBJ1-3; maybe TRBD1 (6 bases). The germline CDR1 and CDR2 sequences are SGDLS and YYNGEE. V was clipped by 0 bases and J by 1 base, with 8 bases between them. This CDR3 has 15 amino acids. The CDR3 nucleotides read TGTGCCAGCAGCGTAGAGGGGGGGTCTGGAAACACCATATATTTT. This encodes CASSVEGGSGNTIYF.

This chain uses TRBV19 with TRBJ2-5; possible D gene TRBD2, 6 bases. CDR3 length: 18 residues. Germline lookup yields CDR1 LNHDA and CDR2 SQIVND (reference sequence). V lost 3 bases to trimming and J lost 6 bases, with 26 bases between them. In nucleotides, the CDR3 is TGTGCCAGTAGTATCATTTGGGCGGGGACCAGCATCCTCAAGACCCAGTACTTC. It codes for CASSIIWAGTSILKTQYF. The whole variable domain, filled in from reference TRBV19 and TRBJ2-5, reads DGGITQSPKYLFRKEGQNVTLSCEQNLNHDAMYWYRQDPGQGLRLIYYSQIVNDFQKGDIAEGYSVSREKKESFPLTVTSAQKNPTAFYLCASSIIWAGTSILKTQYFGPGTRLLVL.

The chain couples TRBV6-1 to TRBJ2-2; TRBD1 matches at 7 bases. Per germline, CDR1 MNHNS and CDR2 SASEGT. The CDR3 runs 15 residues. V lost 7 bases to trimming and J lost 4 bases; unmatched junction nucleotides: 9. The chain's CDR3 is CASMRGGAGTGELFF. CDR3 nucleotides: TGTGCCAGCATGAGAGGGGGCGCGGGCACCGGGGAGCTGTTTTTT.

This clone appeared a single time. The V and J genes are TRBV7-6 and TRBJ2-1; the match to TRBD2 covers 7 bases. Germline V gene lookup returns CDR1 SGHVS and CDR2 FNYEAQ. J was trimmed by 4 bases and V by 2 bases; bases with no gene match: 8. The CDR3 consists of 16 residues. The CDR3, as DNA: TGTGCCAGCAGCTTAAGTGGGGGAGGGCCGTACAATGAGCAGTTCTTC. This translates into CASSLSGGGPYNEQFF. Complete variable domain (other parts from reference TRBV7-6 and TRBJ2-1): GAGVSQSPRYKVTKRGQDVALRCDPISGHVSLYWYRQALGQGPEFLTYFNYEAQQDKSGLPNDRFSAERPEGSISTLTIQRTEQRDSAMYRCASSLSGGGPYNEQFFGPGTRLTVL.

The V call is TRBV20-1, the J call TRBJ1-1; D remains ambiguous. The CDR3 length is 10 residues. CDR1 is DFQATT, CDR2 SNEGSKA, per germline (reference sequence). The V end was cut by 6 bases, the J end by 2 bases, with 4 bases between. The CDR3, as DNA: TGCAGTGCCAGCAACACTGAAGCTTTCTTT. Its protein product is CSASNTEAFF.

This chain connects TRBV5-4 to TRBJ2-7, with 7 bases matching TRBD2. With V trimmed by 3 bases and J by 3 bases, 9 bases remained unmatched. The CDR3 consists of 15 residues. Germline CDR1 is SGHNT and CDR2 is YYREEE (reference sequence). The CDR3 DNA reads as TGTGCCAGCAGCTGGGGGGGGAGCGACGACTACGAGCAGTACTTC. It yields the protein CASSWGGSDDYEQYF.

The gene calls are TRBV2 and TRBJ2-6; D unclear. The CDR3 loop spans 16 amino acids. Germline values: CDR1 SNHLY, CDR2 FYNNEI. Trimming pared 2 bases from V and 1 base from J, leaving 9 bases between. The CDR3 sequence is CASSEFRISGANVLTF. CDR3 nucleotide sequence: TGTGCCAGCAGTGAATTCAGGATTTCTGGGGCCAACGTCCTGACTTTC.

J is TRBJ2-2 and V is TRBV5-4; 9 bases match TRBD1. CDR3 length: 15 residues. Germline lookup yields CDR1 SGHNT and CDR2 YYREEE (reference sequence). V was clipped by 2 bases and J by 5 bases; unmatched bases: 4. The CDR3 bases are TGTGCCAGCAGCTTCGGCGGGACAGGGACCGGGGAGCTGTTTTTT. Translated: CASSFGGTGTGELFF.

In this sample, this clone turned up a few times. The rearrangement uses TRBV6-1 and TRBJ2-3; 7 bases map to TRBD1. Trimming removed 0 bases from V and 4 bases from J; junction bases left unmatched: 4. The CDR3 consists of 15 residues. Germline CDR1 is MNHNS and CDR2 is SASEGT. CDR3 sequence (DNA): TGTGCCAGCAGTGAAGCTATTCAGGGGGCAGATACGCAGTATTTT. As protein: CASSEAIQGADTQYF.

The rearrangement uses TRBV11-1 and TRBJ1-1; tentatively, D is TRBD1 (5 bases). The germline gives CDR1 SGHAT, CDR2 FQDESV (reference sequence). CDR3 size: 14 residues. With 2 bases removed from V and 4 bases from J, the gap between germline ends came to 11 bases. Here the CDR3 DNA reads TGTGCCAGCAGCTTATTTCTCGGGGGCACTGAAGCTTTCTTT. Amino acid sequence: CASSLFLGGTEAFF.

The chain recombines TRBV2 with TRBJ2-3; 12 bases match TRBD2. V lost 4 bases to trimming and J lost 2 bases; unmatched junction nucleotides: 4. CDR1 and CDR2 (germline): SNHLY, FYNNEI. This CDR3 has 16 amino acids. In DNA, the CDR3 is TGTGCCAGCAGTGTTGGACTAGCGGGAATCACAGATACGCAGTATTTT. Translated: CASSVGLAGITDTQYF.

The rearrangement uses TRBV9 and TRBJ2-2; 10 bases are a match to TRBD1. This CDR3 spans 17 amino acids. From germline, CDR1 is SGDLS and CDR2 YYNGEE. The ends lost 1 base at V and 5 bases at J; junction bases unmatched: 8. CDR3 amino acids: CASSVKPGTGVTGELFF. CDR3 bases: TGTGCCAGCAGCGTAAAGCCGGGGACAGGGGTAACCGGGGAGCTGTTTTTT.